Presented here are 22 T cell receptor beta chains from one specimen sequenced in a study of STAT5B mutations in CD4+ large granular lymphocyte leukemia. TCRdb keeps only in-frame clones here, not all; method: immunoSEQ multiplex PCR. This sample has about 32,000 clones; approximately 80% occur once, and the top ten carry about 2.5%. The specimen was CD4+ T cells from blood buffy coats. The origin of the receptors is a human donor in good health.

This chain uses TRBV7-2 with TRBJ2-5; possibly TRBD2 for D (6 bases). CDR1 and CDR2 (germline): SGHTA, FQGNSA. Between the trimmed V and J ends, which lost 5 bases and 5 bases, there was a span of 15 bases. The CDR3 loop spans 14 amino acids. Here the CDR3 reads CASSRVSGGETQYF. The DNA for the CDR3 is TGTGCCAGCAGCCGGGTGAGCGGAGGGGAGACCCAGTACTTC.

V and J are TRBV6-6 and TRBJ1-6; D gene unclear. Germline loops: CDR1 MNHNY, CDR2 SVGAGI (reference sequence). There are 11 residues in the CDR3. Trimming shortened V by 0 bases and J by 9 bases, and 0 bases separated the two germline ends. This CDR3 reads CASSYSSPLHF. CDR3 sequence (DNA): TGTGCCAGCAGTTACTCTTCACCCCTCCACTTT.

This clone occurred once. The gene calls are TRBV7-2 and TRBJ2-1, with D possibly called TRBD1 or TRBD2 (5 bases each). The germline V and J ends were trimmed by 1 base and 7 bases, with 11 bases remaining between them. Germline V gene sequence: CDR1 SGHTA, CDR2 FQGNSA. The CDR3 loop spans 14 amino acids. CDR3 nucleotide sequence: TGTGCCAGCAGCTTAGGAGGGGTACGGAATGAGCAGTTCTTC. Translated, it gives CASSLGGVRNEQFF.

The gene calls are TRBV7-8 and TRBJ1-1; 8 bases fit TRBD1. J gave up 7 bases and V 5 bases, and 6 bases lay outside the gene matches. Germline assignment: CDR1 SGHVS and CDR2 FQNEAQ. The CDR3 is 13 residues long. The CDR3 DNA follows: TGTGCCAGCAGCCTCTCCGGGACAGGTGAAGCTTTCTTT. Protein: CASSLSGTGEAFF.

V gene TRBV6-1 combines with J gene TRBJ2-1; D possibly uses TRBD1 or TRBD2 (5 bases each). CDR1 is MNHNS and CDR2 is SASEGT in the germline V gene. V was trimmed by 2 bases and J by 6 bases, leaving 20 bases between them. The CDR3 totals 17 residues. The CDR3 loop is CASSEPGTRGRSNEQFF. The DNA of the CDR3 is TGTGCCAGCAGTGAACCCGGGACCCGGGGTCGGTCCAATGAGCAGTTCTTC.

This clone was observed a few times. The chain has TRBV28 and TRBJ2-1; D is unresolved. Germline CDR1 MDHEN, CDR2 SYDVKM. The CDR3 covers 13 residues. Trimming took off 3 bases at V and 9 bases at J, with 12 bases between the two ends. DNA for the CDR3: TGTGCCAGCAGTTTTGCCGTTTTACGTGAGCAGTTCTTC. It codes for CASSFAVLREQFF.

The chain carries TRBV18 and TRBJ2-7, with D possibly being TRBD1 (7 bases). CDR3 size: 16 residues. CDR1 and CDR2 (germline): KGHSH, LQKENI. V lost 2 bases and J lost 6, with 20 bases in between. The CDR3 here is CASSPSGAGGSSEQYF. In DNA form, the CDR3 reads TGTGCCAGCTCACCATCGGGGGCAGGGGGGAGTTCCGAGCAGTACTTC.

The chain joins TRBV6-1 to TRBJ1-6; no firm D call. Deletions cut 5 bases from V and 5 bases from J, with 10 bases between. This CDR3 has 14 residues. The germline CDR1 and CDR2 sequences are MNHNS and SASEGT. The CDR3 coding sequence is TGTGCCAGCAGTCCTCGACGGGATAATTCACCCCTCCACTTT. Translating gives CASSPRRDNSPLHF.

The rearrangement links TRBV27 to TRBJ2-5; D possibly corresponds to TRBD1 (5 bases). This CDR3 is built from 16 residues. The germline V gene encodes CDR1 MNHEY and CDR2 SMNVEV (reference sequence). V lost 5 bases and J 1 base, leaving 17 bases between the germline ends. CDR3 in DNA: TGTGCCAGCAGTGCACGAGCGACAGTAATCCAAGAGACCCAGTACTTC. It is translated as CASSARATVIQETQYF.

This chain connects TRBV28 to TRBJ2-3, with a weak D call TRBD1 (6 bases). This CDR3 is built from 18 residues. Germline V gene sequence: CDR1 MDHEN, CDR2 SYDVKM. Trimming took off 3 bases at V and 2 bases at J, with 21 bases between the two ends. The CDR3 sequence: CASSLSSPWGQVTDTQYF. CDR3 coding DNA: TGTGCCAGCAGTTTGTCCTCGCCATGGGGGCAGGTCACAGATACGCAGTATTTT. The whole variable domain, remainder taken from reference TRBV28 and TRBJ2-3, is DVKVTQSSRYLVKRTGEKVFLECVQDMDHENMFWYRQDPGLGLRLIYFSYDVKMKEKGDIPEGYSVSREKKERFSLILESASTNQTSMYLCASSLSSPWGQVTDTQYFGPGTRLTVL.

J is TRBJ2-2 and V is TRBV6-7; 10 nucleotides agree with TRBD2. TRBV6-7 is an ORF, and what it does is uncertain. Trimming cost V 0 bases and J 4 bases; bases outside gene matches: 5. The CDR3 spans 17 residues. The CDR3 bases are TGTGCCAGCAGTTACTCGTGGACTAGCGGTTTCACCGGGGAGCTGTTTTTT. It encodes CASSYSWTSGFTGELFF.

This clone was seen only a few times. The genes are TRBV29-1 and TRBJ2-1, with 7 bases aligning to TRBD2. The junction had 9 bases not matched to a gene; V was cut back by 7 bases and J by 0 bases. The CDR3 runs to 15 residues. Per germline, CDR1 SQVTM and CDR2 ANQGSEA. The CDR3 loop is CSAGRGGSSYNEQFF. For the CDR3, the DNA is TGCAGCGCTGGACGGGGCGGGAGCTCCTACAATGAGCAGTTCTTC.

The rearrangement joins TRBV7-9 to TRBJ2-5; D uncertain. V gave up 7 bases and J gave up 3 bases, with 9 bases separating them. The CDR3 covers 12 residues. In germline, CDR1 is SEHNR, CDR2 FQNEAQ (reference sequence). CDR3 DNA: TGTGCCAGCACCCCCATTGAAGAGACCCAGTACTTC. This translates into CASTPIEETQYF.

The gene calls are TRBV4-2 and TRBJ2-2, with 9 nucleotides matching TRBD2. V shed 2 bases and J 6 bases; nucleotides not matched to a gene: 4. Germline-derived CDR1 and CDR2 are LGHNA and YNFKEQ. The CDR3 extends over 15 amino acids. CDR3 coding DNA: TGTGCCAGCAGCCAAAAAGCGGGGGGACCCGGGGAGCTGTTTTTT. Residues: CASSQKAGGPGELFF.

The rearrangement uses TRBV5-8 and TRBJ2-3, with D possibly TRBD2 on 6 matching bases. Trimming took off 4 bases at V and 7 bases at J, with 16 bases between the two ends. Germline CDR1 is SGHTS and CDR2 is YDEGEE. The CDR3 totals 14 residues. CDR3 DNA: TGTGCCAGCAGCGGTTTCGGGAGCAGGAATACGCAGTATTTT. It translates to CASSGFGSRNTQYF.

J is TRBJ1-1 and V is TRBV14; TRBD1 matches at 10 bases. Unmatched junction bases numbered 17, after V lost 0 bases and J lost 1 base. The CDR3 is made up of 21 amino acids. In germline, CDR1 is SGHDN, CDR2 FVKESK. The CDR3 loop reads CASSQDPGRGQGGTWNTEAFF. CDR3 sequence (DNA): TGTGCCAGCAGCCAAGATCCGGGTAGAGGACAGGGGGGGACTTGGAACACTGAAGCTTTCTTT.

V usage is TRBV10-3 and J usage is TRBJ1-1; 7 bases are shared with TRBD1. CDR1 and CDR2 from the germline V gene are ENHRY and SYGVKD. The CDR3 length is 13 residues. Losses at the gene ends were 5 bases for V and 10 bases for J; bases not matched to a gene: 10. The CDR3 sequence: CAISTTDRDRAFF. DNA for the CDR3: TGTGCCATCAGTACAACCGACAGGGATAGAGCTTTCTTT.

The J gene is TRBJ2-2, the V gene TRBV5-8; D possibly corresponds to TRBD1 (7 bases). The V gene's germline CDR1 is SGHTS and CDR2 YDEGEE. This CDR3 has 16 amino acids. V lost 0 bases and J 6 bases, leaving 15 bases between the germline ends. The CDR3 sequence is CASSLVGRGTPGELFF. The CDR3 DNA reads TGTGCCAGCAGCTTGGTGGGCAGGGGGACTCCCGGGGAGCTGTTTTTT.

The chain employs TRBV29-1 and TRBJ2-7; the D is unclear. V was shortened by 7 bases and J by 2 bases, with 12 bases between the two germline ends. CDR1 SQVTM and CDR2 ANQGSEA come from the germline V gene. The CDR3 is 12 residues long. The CDR3 region is CSAASDPYEQYF. CDR3 DNA sequence: TGCAGCGCTGCTTCGGACCCCTACGAGCAGTACTTC.

This rearrangement joins TRBV18 to TRBJ1-3, with a possible D match to TRBD1 (5 bases). Trimming stripped 4 bases from V and 0 bases from J, with 10 bases between. CDR3 size: 15 residues. Per the germline V gene, CDR1 is KGHSH and CDR2 is LQKENI. This chain's CDR3 is CASSQGAVSGNTIYF. CDR3 coding DNA: TGTGCCAGCTCACAAGGGGCCGTCTCTGGAAACACCATATATTTT.

The chain recombines TRBV19 with TRBJ1-1, with D possibly being TRBD1 (5 bases). Germline CDR1 LNHDA, CDR2 SQIVND (reference sequence). This CDR3 spans 13 amino acids. V shed 2 bases and J shed 4 bases, with 8 bases lying between them. CDR3 amino acids: CASSIKGLTEAFF. In nucleotides, the CDR3 is TGTGCCAGTAGTATAAAGGGGCTCACTGAAGCTTTCTTT. Using reference TRBV19 and TRBJ1-1 for the parts outside the CDR3, the full variable domain is DGGITQSPKYLFRKEGQNVTLSCEQNLNHDAMYWYRQDPGQGLRLIYYSQIVNDFQKGDIAEGYSVSREKKESFPLTVTSAQKNPTAFYLCASSIKGLTEAFFGQGTRLTVV.

The sample holds one count of this clone. The V gene is TRBV6-5, the J gene TRBJ1-1, with 7 positions matching TRBD1. There are 13 residues in the CDR3. The J segment lost 3 bases and the V segment lost 4 bases, leaving 2 bases of the junction unmatched. Per the germline V gene, CDR1 is MNHEY and CDR2 is SVGAGI. In nucleotides, the CDR3 is TGTGCCAGCAGTTTGGGACAGTACACTGAAGCTTTCTTT. Its translation: CASSLGQYTEAFF.